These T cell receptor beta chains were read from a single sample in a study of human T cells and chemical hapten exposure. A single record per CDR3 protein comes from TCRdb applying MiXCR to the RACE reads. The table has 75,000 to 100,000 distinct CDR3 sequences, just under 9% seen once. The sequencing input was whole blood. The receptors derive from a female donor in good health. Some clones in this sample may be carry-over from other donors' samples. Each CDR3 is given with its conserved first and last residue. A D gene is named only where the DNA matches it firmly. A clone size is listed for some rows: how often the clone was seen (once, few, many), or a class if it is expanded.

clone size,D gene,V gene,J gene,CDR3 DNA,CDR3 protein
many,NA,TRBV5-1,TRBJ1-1,TGCGCCAGCAGGCAATTTACAGAGAACACTGAAGCTTTCTTT,CASRQFTENTEAFF
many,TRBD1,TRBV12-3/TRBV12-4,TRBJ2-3,TGTGCCAGCAGTTTACAGGGGGTAACAGATACGCAGTATTTT,CASSLQGVTDTQYF
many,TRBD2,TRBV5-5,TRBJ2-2,TGTGCCAGCAGGCGGGGACTAGCGGAGACCGGGGAGCTGTTTTTT,CASRRGLAETGELFF
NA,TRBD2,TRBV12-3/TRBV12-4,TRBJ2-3,TGTGCCAGCAGTAGACTAGCGGGAGCCAACACAGATACGCAGTATTTT,CASSRLAGANTDTQYF
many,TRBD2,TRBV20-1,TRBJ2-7,TGCAGTGCGCCTAGCGGGAGTAACGAGCAGTACTTC,CSAPSGSNEQYF
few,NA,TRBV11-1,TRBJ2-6,TGTGCCAGCAGCTCCCTCCACGGAGCCGGGGCCAACGTCCTGACTTTC,CASSSLHGAGANVLTF
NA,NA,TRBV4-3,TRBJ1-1,TGCGCCAGCAGCCAAGACAGCACCTCACGGACTGAAGCTTTCTTT,CASSQDSTSRTEAFF
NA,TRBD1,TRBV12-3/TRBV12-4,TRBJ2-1,TGTGCCAGCAGTTTAGCGCCGGGACAGTACAATGAGCAGTTCTTC,CASSLAPGQYNEQFF
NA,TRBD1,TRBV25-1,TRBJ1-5,TGTGCCAGCGCGACAGGGTTGGCAGAGGGGCCCCAGCATTTT,CASATGLAEGPQHF
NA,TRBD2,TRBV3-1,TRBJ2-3,TGTGCCAGCAGCGATGGACTAGCGGGAGTCTCAGATACGCAGTATTTT,CASSDGLAGVSDTQYF
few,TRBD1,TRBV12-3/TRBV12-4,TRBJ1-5,TGTGCCAGCAGGGGACAGGGGGGAGGCGGGAGCAATCAGCCCCAGCATTTT,CASRGQGGGGSNQPQHF
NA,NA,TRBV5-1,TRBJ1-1,TGCGCCAGCAGCTTTGGAGGTACGAGGGACACTGAAGCTTTCTTT,CASSFGGTRDTEAFF
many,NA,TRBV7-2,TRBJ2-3,TGTGCCAGCAGCCCGGTCCGGGATACGCAGTATTTT,CASSPVRDTQYF
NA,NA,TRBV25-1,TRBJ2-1,TGTGCCAGCAGTGAGATTAAGACTAAGCAGTTCTTC,CASSEIKTKQFF
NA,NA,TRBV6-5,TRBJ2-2,TGTGCCAGCAGTTCCTCCCTAGGACCCACCCAGGGGGGGGAGCTGTTTTTT,CASSSSLGPTQGGELFF
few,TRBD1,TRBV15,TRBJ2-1,TGTGCCACCAGCAGAGATCGAGGGACAGGGGTGCATGAGCAGTTCTTC,CATSRDRGTGVHEQFF
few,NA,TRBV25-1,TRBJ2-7,TGTGCCACCTCCGGGGGATACGAGCAGTACTTC,CATSGGYEQYF
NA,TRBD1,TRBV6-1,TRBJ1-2,TGTGCCAGCAGTGAAGTAGCAAGACAGGGGAGGGGTGGCTACACCTTC,CASSEVARQGRGGYTF
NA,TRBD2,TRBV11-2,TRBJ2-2,TGTGCCACTCCGAGACTAGCGGGAGCGAACACCGGGGAGCTGTTTTTT,CATPRLAGANTGELFF
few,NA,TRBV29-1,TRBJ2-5,TGCAGCGTCTCGGAAAGATACCAAGAGACCCAGTACTTC,CSVSERYQETQYF
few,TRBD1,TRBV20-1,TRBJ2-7,TGCAGTGCCCTAGGGACAGGGGGTGGAAGCTCCTACGAGCAGTACTTC,CSALGTGGGSSYEQYF
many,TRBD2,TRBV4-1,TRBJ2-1,TGCGCCAGCAGCCTTTCGGGGGCGGGAGGGGTATATGAGCAGTTCTTC,CASSLSGAGGVYEQFF
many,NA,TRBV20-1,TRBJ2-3,TGCAGTGCTTGGTCGCGGGATAGAGATACGCAGTATTTT,CSAWSRDRDTQYF
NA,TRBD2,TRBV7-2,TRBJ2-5,TGTGCCAGCAGCTTAGGGTCGACTAGCGGTGAGACCCAGTACTTC,CASSLGSTSGETQYF
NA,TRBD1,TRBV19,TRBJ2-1,TGTGCCAGTAGTCTAAAGGGACAGGGGGCAAATGAGCAGTTCTTC,CASSLKGQGANEQFF
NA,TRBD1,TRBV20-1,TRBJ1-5,TGCAGTGCTAGACATCATGGGGACAGGGGGTTCGAGCAGCCCCAGCATTTT,CSARHHGDRGFEQPQHF
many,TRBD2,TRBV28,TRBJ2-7,TGTGCCAGTGGGAGGGGCCCCTACGAGCAGTACTTC,CASGRGPYEQYF
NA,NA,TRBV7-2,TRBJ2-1,TGTGCCAGCAGCCAGACTAGTAGGTCTAGGAATGAGCAGTTCTTC,CASSQTSRSRNEQFF
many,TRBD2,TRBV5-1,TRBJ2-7,TGCGCCAGCAGCTTGGGACTAGCGGGAGGAGGGGAGCAGTACTTC,CASSLGLAGGGEQYF
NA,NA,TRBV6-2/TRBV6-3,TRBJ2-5,TGTGCCAGCAGGTCGGCGAGGGAGACCCAGTACTTC,CASRSARETQYF
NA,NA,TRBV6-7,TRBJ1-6,TGTGCCAGCCCGGGACAAAGCTCCTATAATTCACCCCTCCACTTT,CASPGQSSYNSPLHF
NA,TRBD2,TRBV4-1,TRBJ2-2,TGCGCCAGCAGCCAAGTCCCTCGGACTAGCGGGAGTGGTGCGGGCGTAAGCACCGGGGAGCTGTTTTTT,CASSQVPRTSGSGAGVSTGELFF
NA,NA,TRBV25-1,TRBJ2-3,TGTGCCAGCAGTGAATATGGGGGATACACAGATACGCTGTATTTT,CASSEYGGYTDTLYF
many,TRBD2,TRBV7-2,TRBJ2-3,TGTGCCAGCAGCATCAAACTAGCGGGAGGGCCCTCGCGCGCAGATACGCAGTATTTT,CASSIKLAGGPSRADTQYF